Sequencing of this TCR beta chain was carried out in a study of blood T cell repertoires in COVID-19. Study-level information: Sites across the United States, Italy and Spain contributed samples from acute and convalescent COVID-19. PBMCs, B-cell-depleted T cells, or T cells provided the cDNA or gDNA that made up the material.

The germline V and J ends were trimmed by 7 bases and 4 bases, with 13 bases remaining between them. Germline CDR1 reads SNHLY; CDR2 reads FYNNEI. There are 13 residues in the CDR3. Per the original methods: Reference gene primer amplification yielded estimated nucleated cell counts. Sequencing used immunoSEQ multiplex PCR; TCRdb keeps in-frame clones, though not all of them. Clone size and V and J calls were adopted from that table, with D and trimming inferred from the DNA. The sample shows around 78,000 clones, around 90% of them seen only once. The V call is TRBV2, the J call TRBJ1-1; D is possibly TRBD1 (6 bases). The sequencing sample was made of peripheral blood. The clonotype comes from a woman between 50 and 59 years old in a cohort sampled during active COVID-19. This CDR3 is CASMKGVVTEAFF. The CDR3 DNA sequence: TGTGCCAGCATGAAGGGGGTCGTCACTGAAGCTTTCTTT. Filled out from reference TRBV2 and TRBJ1-1, the complete variable domain reads EPEVTQTPSHQVTQMGQEVILRCVPISNHLYFYWYRQILGQKVEFLVSFYNNEISEKSEIFDDQFSVERPDGSNFTLKIRSTKLEDSAMYFCASMKGVVTEAFFGQGTRLTVV.